The clone carrying this TCR beta chain was seen at least ten times. The germline V gene encodes CDR1 GTSNPN and CDR2 SVGIG (reference sequence). The V and J ends lost 3 bases and 10 bases respectively, with 22 bases between them. The CDR3 loop spans 16 amino acids. Sample-barcoded 5' priming and a J-beta primer mix drove a second PCR of 7 to 11 cycles. TCRdb re-derived calls from the 5' RACE reads in MiXCR, one entry per CDR3 protein. The sample consists of about 640,000 distinct CDR3 sequences, 25% to 30% of them appearing once. This entry belongs to a study of blood T cells in healthy people across ages.

The clonotype originates from a woman at least 80 years old in good health. This chain links TRBV30 with TRBJ1-6, with D possibly matching TRBD1 (6 bases). Source material: blood. Written as DNA, the CDR3 is TGTGCCTGGAGCCCGGCACGGCCAGGGGCTCAATCACCCCTCCACTTT. As protein: CAWSPARPGAQSPLHF.